This record covers a single T cell receptor (beta chain). The antigen remains undetermined. Trimming took 4 bases from V and 4 from J, leaving 15 bases between them. CDR1 and CDR2 from the germline V gene are SGDLS and YYNGEE. The CDR3 consists of 15 residues. The TCR beta cDNA libraries carried unique molecular identifiers. There were roughly 0.95 to 10 million T cells, and about 540,000 cDNA molecules came from them. Using its own MiXCR run on the PCR reads, TCRdb lists one record per CDR3 protein. The sample yields hundreds of thousands of distinct CDR3 sequences, under 70% seen once. The data originate from a study of post-analysis software for immune sequencing data. Findings of the study overall: A handful of TRBV segments appeared more often in patients than in controls, and TRBV5-6, TRBV5-1 and TRBV20-1 were among these. Strong co-clustering by F measure was evident for samples that had been prepared in the same batch.

The sequence came from a girl aged 5 to 17 with multiple sclerosis. V and J are TRBV9 and TRBJ2-1; D remains ambiguous. Specimen: blood. The chain's CDR3 is CASSPQTQSYNEQFF. The CDR3 coding sequence is TGTGCCAGCAGCCCTCAGACCCAATCTTACAATGAGCAGTTCTTC.